The table lists the clone carrying this T cell receptor (beta chain) with a few counts. What it recognizes is unknown. Unique molecular identifiers were incorporated into the prepared TCRbeta library. One entry per CDR3 protein results from TCRdb running MiXCR on the PCR reads. The top ten clones hold approximately 29% of a sample with approximately 400,000 distinct CDR3 sequences, around 15% of them seen once. The data were taken from a study of T-cell reconstitution after alpha-beta-depleted transplantation in children. General study points: The high TCRbeta diversity at day 60 in some patients came from surviving recipient T cells and thymic progenitors. Newly produced T cells mostly provided counts and TCRbeta diversity after one year, as hyperexpanded clones declined.

CDR3 size: 15 residues. The V gene's germline CDR1 is SGHTA and CDR2 FQGNSA. J was trimmed by 4 bases and V by 7 bases; bases with no gene match: 5. The TCR sequence derives from a boy less than two years old who had a stem cell transplant for Wiskott-Aldrich syndrome, so the T cells may come from the graft donor. The sample here was PBMCs, mostly from graft donor cells, taken 360 days after TCRalphabeta/CD19-depleted stem cell transplant. This sequence joins TRBV7-2 and TRBJ2-1; 12 bases are a match to TRBD2. CDR3 bases: TGTGCCAGCAAACTCACTAGCGGGGGGTACAATGAGCAGTTCTTC. Residues: CASKLTSGGYNEQFF.